The clone carrying this T cell receptor (beta chain) was seen a few times. The antigen is unknown. This entry belongs to a study of T cell responses to AZD1222 COVID-19 vaccine. Study observations and caveats: Repertoire sampling occurred only after the peak T cell response. Once two AZD1222 doses were given, Spike-specific TCR breadth and depth went up. At study baseline, merely five or six AZD1222 recipients were seropositive. Donors in the cohort were predominantly white British and more often female, and clonal diversity was possibly underestimated.

Per germline, CDR1 SGHAT and CDR2 FQNNGV. The V end was cut by 5 bases, the J end by 5 bases, with 10 bases between. This CDR3 has 13 residues. Assay used: immunoSEQ multiplex PCR; TCRdb lists only in-frame clones, some missing. The sample lists roughly 60,000 clones, 80% to 90% occurring once. This TCR derives from an adult in good health. The chain uses TRBV11-2 and TRBJ2-1; D might be TRBD2 (6 bases). The sequencing used peripheral blood, collected on day 0 of AZD1222 vaccination. The CDR3: CASSLALNNEQFF. CDR3 DNA: TGTGCCAGCAGCCTAGCGCTGAACAATGAGCAGTTCTTC.